This T cell receptor beta chain was obtained from a study of beta chain features in type 1 diabetes. About this clone itself: No antigen is known for it.

Whole-study results and caveats: Fewer insertions but more deletions were seen at VDJ junctions in type 1 diabetes patients. Sequencing of cDNA might inflate the share of cells that strongly express TCR. For patients and controls alike, PCR might favor shorter templates to the same degree.

Via the markers CD45RO/CCR7/CD25/CD127/CD95/CD27, stem cell-like memory, regulatory, central memory and naive CD4+ cells were sorted. The V end lost 10 bases, the J end lost 4 bases, and 20 bases lay between the germline ends. CDR1 is SNHLY and CDR2 is FYNNEI in the germline V gene. The CDR3 runs to 15 residues. The whole isolated RNA underwent reverse transcription, so sequencing captured expressed TCRB transcripts. Measured with immunoSEQ multiplex PCR; TCRdb has only the in-frame clones, and not every one. The data hold over 500,000 clones, with about 16% observed a single time. This sequence was found in a young man in good health. The chain joins TRBV2 to TRBJ2-1; possibly TRBD2 for D (5 bases). Sequencing input: naive CD4+ T cells from blood. This CDR3 is CAKRRTVGRYNEQFF. CDR3 coding DNA: TGTGCCAAAAGGAGGACTGTCGGGCGATACAATGAGCAGTTCTTC.